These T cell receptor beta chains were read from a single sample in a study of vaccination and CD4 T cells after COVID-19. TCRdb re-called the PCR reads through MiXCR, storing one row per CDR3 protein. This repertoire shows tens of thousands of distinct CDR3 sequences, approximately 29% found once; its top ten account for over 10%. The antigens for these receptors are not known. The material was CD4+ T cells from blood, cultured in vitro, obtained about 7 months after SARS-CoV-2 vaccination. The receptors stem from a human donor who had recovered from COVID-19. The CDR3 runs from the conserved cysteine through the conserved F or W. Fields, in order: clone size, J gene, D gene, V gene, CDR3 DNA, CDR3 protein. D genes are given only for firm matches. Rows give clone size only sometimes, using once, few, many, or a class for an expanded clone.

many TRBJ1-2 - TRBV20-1 TGCAGTGCTAGAGATCGAATGGGGTTCGCGGATGGCTACACCTTC CSARDRMGFADGYTF
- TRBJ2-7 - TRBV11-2 TGTGCCAGCAGCTCGCCAACAGGGACCTATACCTACGAGCAGTACTTC CASSSPTGTYTYEQYF
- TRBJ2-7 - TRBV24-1 TGTGCCACCAGTAGAGGACCCTACGAGCAGTACTTC CATSRGPYEQYF
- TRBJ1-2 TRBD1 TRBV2 TGTGCCACCAAAGGGAACAGGGGAGTGGGCGGCTACACCTTC CATKGNRGVGGYTF
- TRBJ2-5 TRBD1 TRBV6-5 TGTGCCAGCAGTTACCCTACCGGGGGAGACAGGGGCTTCGAAGAGACCCAGTACTTC CASSYPTGGDRGFEETQYF
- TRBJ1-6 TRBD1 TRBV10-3 TGTGCCATCAGGAACGGACAGGGCGAATACTCACCCCTCCACTTT CAIRNGQGEYSPLHF
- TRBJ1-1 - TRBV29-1 TGCAGCGTTTCCAGGGCCACTGAAGCTTTCTTT CSVSRATEAFF
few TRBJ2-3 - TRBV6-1 TGTGCCAGCAGTCCGGGGTACCGCGATACGCAGTATTTT CASSPGYRDTQYF
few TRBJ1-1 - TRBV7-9 TGTGCCAGCAGCTTTGGGGTCGGCTACACTGAAGCTTTCTTT CASSFGVGYTEAFF
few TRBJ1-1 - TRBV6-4 TGTGCCAGCAGTGTTGCAGTGAACACTGAAGCTTTCTTT CASSVAVNTEAFF
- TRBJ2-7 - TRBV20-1 TGCAGTGCCCCACACCCAGGGGGGCTCTCCTACGAGCAGTACTTC CSAPHPGGLSYEQYF
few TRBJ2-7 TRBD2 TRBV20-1 TGCAGTGCTAGGTGGACTAGCGCGTACGAGCAGTACTTC CSARWTSAYEQYF
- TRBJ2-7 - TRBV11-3 TGTGCCACTACGGACGGTTACGAGCAGTACTTC CATTDGYEQYF
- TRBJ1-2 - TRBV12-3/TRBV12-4 TGTGCCAGCAGTTTCTCAGGGAGTGGCTACACCTTC CASSFSGSGYTF
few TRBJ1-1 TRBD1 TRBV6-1 TGTGCCAGCAGTAACCACAGGGGGGTGAACACTGAAGCTTTCTTT CASSNHRGVNTEAFF
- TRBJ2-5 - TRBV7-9 TGTGCCAGCAGCTACCCCGGGCGCCAAGAGACCCAGTACTTC CASSYPGRQETQYF
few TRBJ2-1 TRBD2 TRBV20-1 TGCAGTGCGGAGTCTCAGCGGGGGTCCTACAATGAGCAGTTCTTC CSAESQRGSYNEQFF
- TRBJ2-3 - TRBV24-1 TGTGCCACCAGCCCGGGAGCATGGACAGATACGCAGTATTTT CATSPGAWTDTQYF
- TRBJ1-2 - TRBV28 TGTGCCAGCAGCCCCCCTTCCTACTATGGCTACACCTTC CASSPPSYYGYTF
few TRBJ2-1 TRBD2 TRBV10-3 TGTGCCACTAGGACTAGCGGGAATGACAATGAGCAGTTCTTC CATRTSGNDNEQFF
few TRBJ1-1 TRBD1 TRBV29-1 TGCAGCGCGAGAGGGACAGGGGACACTGAAGCTTTCTTT CSARGTGDTEAFF
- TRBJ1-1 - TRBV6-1 TGTGCCAGCAGTACAGTGAGGAACACTGAAGCTTTCTTT CASSTVRNTEAFF
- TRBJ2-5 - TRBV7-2 TGTGCCAGCAGTGTGGACGGTAACGTGGGGAAGACCCAGTACTTC CASSVDGNVGKTQYF
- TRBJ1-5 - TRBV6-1 TGTGCCAGCAGTGCGGGGTCCAATAGCAATCAGCCCCAGCATTTT CASSAGSNSNQPQHF
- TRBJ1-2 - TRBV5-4 TGTGCCAGCAGCTTGGGCTCAGGTTCGACTAACTATGGCTACACCTTC CASSLGSGSTNYGYTF
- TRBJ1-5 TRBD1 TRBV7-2 TGTGCCAGCAGCTTAGGAGGGGACAGGGGTTACCCCCAGCATTTT CASSLGGDRGYPQHF
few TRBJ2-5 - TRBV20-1 TGCAGTGCTGAAGACTCGCCCGAGACCCAGTACTTC CSAEDSPETQYF
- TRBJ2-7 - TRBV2 TGTGCCAGCAGTGCACAGGCCTACGAGCAGTACTTC CASSAQAYEQYF
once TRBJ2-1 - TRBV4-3 TGCGCCAGCAGCCAAGGGTGGGCTATCAATGAGCAGTTCTTC CASSQGWAINEQFF
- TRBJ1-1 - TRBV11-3 TGTGCCAGCAGCCAAGCGTACAGGGAGAACACTGAAGCTTTCTTT CASSQAYRENTEAFF
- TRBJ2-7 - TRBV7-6 TGTGCCAGCAGCTTAGATGAGGGTTACTCCTACGAGCAGTACTTC CASSLDEGYSYEQYF
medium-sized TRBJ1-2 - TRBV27 TGTGCCAGCAAACCTAACAGGGACCCCAACCTTAACTATGGCTACACCTTC CASKPNRDPNLNYGYTF
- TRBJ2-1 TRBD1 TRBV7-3 TGTGCCAGCAGTTATAACCAAGGGGGACAGCTCAATGAGCAGTTCTTC CASSYNQGGQLNEQFF
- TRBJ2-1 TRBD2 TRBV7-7 TGTGCTAGCAGCTTAGCCCTCGGGGGGGGCCATGAGCAGTTCTTC CASSLALGGGHEQFF
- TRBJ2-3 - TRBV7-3 TGTGCCAGCAGCTTAGGTGCCAGAGGAGATACGCAGTATTTT CASSLGARGDTQYF
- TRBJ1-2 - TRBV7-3 TGTGCCAGCAGCTTATCCCCGGGGGGCGATGGCTACACCTTC CASSLSPGGDGYTF
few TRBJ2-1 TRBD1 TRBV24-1 TGTGCCACCAGTGGGGGACAGGGAGTCGGCGGGCAGTTCTTC CATSGGQGVGGQFF
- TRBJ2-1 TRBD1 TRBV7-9 TGTGCCAGCAGCTCCCGGGACGAGGACAGGGCTAATGAGCAGTTCTTC CASSSRDEDRANEQFF
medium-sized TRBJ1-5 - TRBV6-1 TGTGCCAGCAGCACAGGGAAGGCGCCCCAGCATTTT CASSTGKAPQHF
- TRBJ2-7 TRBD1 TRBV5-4 TGTGCCAGCAGCGCGGGACAGGGGTGGAGCTACGAGCAGTACTTC CASSAGQGWSYEQYF
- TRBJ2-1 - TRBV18 TGTGCCAGCTCACCACCGTTTCCGATAGACAATGAGCAGTTCTTC CASSPPFPIDNEQFF
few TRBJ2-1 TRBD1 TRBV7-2 TGTGCCAGCCGCTCGACAGGGGGCGGCAATGAGCAGTTCTTC CASRSTGGGNEQFF
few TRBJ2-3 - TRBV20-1 TGCAGTGCTAGAGCCCGGGGTGGCACAGATACGCAGTATTTT CSARARGGTDTQYF
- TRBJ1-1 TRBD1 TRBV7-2 TGTGCCAGCAGCCCACGGACAGGGGGCAACACTGAAGCTTTCTTT CASSPRTGGNTEAFF
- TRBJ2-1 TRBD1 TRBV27 TGTGCCAGCAGTTTACTGTCGTCACGGGACAGGGGGCTGAATGAGCAGTTCTTC CASSLLSSRDRGLNEQFF
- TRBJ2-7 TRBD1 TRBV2 TGTGCCAGCAGTGAATCCAGGGGGCCCTACGAGCAGTACTTC CASSESRGPYEQYF
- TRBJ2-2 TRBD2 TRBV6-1 TGTGCCAGCAGTGAAGCACTAGCGGGAGTCACCGGGGAGCTGTTTTTT CASSEALAGVTGELFF
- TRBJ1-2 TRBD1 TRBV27 TGTGCCAGCAGAAGGACAGGGAACTATGGCTACACCTTC CASRRTGNYGYTF
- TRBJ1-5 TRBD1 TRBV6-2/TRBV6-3 TGTGCCAGTAAGACTCTGGGACAGGGGAGCAATCAGCCCCAGCATTTT CASKTLGQGSNQPQHF
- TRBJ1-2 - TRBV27 TGTGCCAGCAGTTTATCGGGCTTATCTAACTATGGCTACACCTTC CASSLSGLSNYGYTF
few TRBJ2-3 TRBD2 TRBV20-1 TGCAGTGCTCGGACTAGCGGCACAGATACGCAGTATTTT CSARTSGTDTQYF
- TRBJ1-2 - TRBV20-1 TGCAGTGCTAGGTCCCCGGTGAGGCGGTATGGCTACACCTTC CSARSPVRRYGYTF
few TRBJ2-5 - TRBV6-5 TGTGCCAGCAGTTACCAAGCCCAGGGGTCCGGGACCCAGTACTTC CASSYQAQGSGTQYF
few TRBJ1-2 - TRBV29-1 TGCAGCGTTCGGCAGGGAGGGGGGGTCTACACCTTC CSVRQGGGVYTF
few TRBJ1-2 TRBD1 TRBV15 TGTGCCACCAGCAGGGTGGGGACAGCAAACTATGGCTACACCTTC CATSRVGTANYGYTF
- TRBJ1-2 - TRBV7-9 TGTGCCAGCAGCAAACAGGGTTTGGGTAACTATGGCTACACCTTC CASSKQGLGNYGYTF
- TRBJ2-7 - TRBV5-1 TGCGCCAGCAGTTCAGGTCCCCTTCCGCGCGAGCAGTACTTC CASSSGPLPREQYF
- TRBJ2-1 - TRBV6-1 TGTGCCAGCGGGGGCGGGATCGGCTACAATGAGCAGTTCTTC CASGGGIGYNEQFF
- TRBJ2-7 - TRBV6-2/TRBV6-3 TGTGCCAGCGGCACCGGCAGGGGCCAGTACTTC CASGTGRGQYF